Each of the 31 T cell receptor beta chains below was sequenced from the same sample in a study of blood T cells in healthy people across ages. It was with a sample-barcoded 5' primer and a J-beta primer mix that a second PCR of roughly 6 to 12 cycles was run. MiXCR, applied by TCRdb to the 5' RACE reads, yields one record per CDR3 protein. This table has over a million distinct CDR3 sequences, almost 60% appearing once. The sequencing sample was made of blood. These receptors came from a man aged 18-30 years in good health.

The table lists this clonotype with a few counts. The chain is built from TRBV7-9 and TRBJ1-2; no definite D call. The CDR3 consists of 14 residues. Trimming pared 11 bases from V and 3 bases from J, leaving 19 bases between. CDR1 SEHNR and CDR2 FQNEAQ come from the germline V gene (reference sequence). CDR3 DNA sequence: TGTGCCGTACATTTGGTTAGGGAGGACTATGGCTACACCTTC. Encoded protein: CAVHLVREDYGYTF.

This clonotype was counted once. The junction departs from the called germline gene at one end, perhaps through a read error. The rearrangement links TRBV18 to TRBJ2-5; the D gene is possibly TRBD1 (6 bases). The CDR3 is 16 amino acids. CDR1 and CDR2 (germline): KGHSH, LQKENI. The CDR3 DNA follows: TGTGCCAGCTCACCTTGGGACACAAAGGACCAAGAGATCCAGTACTTC. Translating gives CASSPWDTKDQEIQYF. The full variable domain, completed using reference TRBV18 and TRBJ2-5, is NAGVMQNPRHLVRRRGQEARLRCSPMKGHSHVYWYRQLPEEGLKFMVYLQKENIIDESGMPKERFSAEFPKEGPSILRIQQVVRGDSAAYFCASSPWDTKDQEIQYFGPGTRLLVL.

The chain combines TRBV27 with TRBJ2-4; a weak D match, TRBD1 (6 bases). The DNA end favors TRBJ2-7, so the J call may be wrong. The CDR3 consists of 14 residues. Germline V gene sequence: CDR1 MNHEY, CDR2 SMNVEV (reference sequence). CDR3 loop: CASSFDKGDREQYF. CDR3 in DNA: TGTGCCAGCAGTTTCGACAAGGGGGACCGCGAGCAGTACTTC.

The chain uses TRBV27 and TRBJ2-1, with 7 positions matching TRBD2. Per germline, CDR1 MNHEY and CDR2 SMNVEV (reference sequence). After removal of 3 bases from V and 2 bases from J, the junction contained 7 bases not matched to a gene. The CDR3 extends over 16 amino acids. The CDR3 region is CASSFATSHPYNEQFF. The CDR3 nucleotides are TGTGCCAGCAGTTTCGCGACTAGCCACCCCTACAATGAGCAGTTCTTC.

The chain employs TRBV21-1 and TRBJ2-6; the table's D call TRBD2 went unverified against the DNA. TRBV21-1 is a listed pseudogene. The CDR3 contains 16 residues. DNA of the CDR3: TGTGCCAGCAGCAAACGTAGGGAGGCTGGGGCCAACGTCCTGACTTTC. It yields the protein CASSKRREAGANVLTF.

The V and J genes are TRBV20-1 and TRBJ2-3; D is unresolved. Trimming pared 2 bases from V and 0 bases from J, leaving 6 bases between. The CDR3 length is 13 residues. Looked up from germline, CDR1 is DFQATT and CDR2 is SNEGSKA (reference sequence). The CDR3 DNA is TGCAGTGCTAGACTGGAGAGCACAGATACGCAGTATTTT. As protein: CSARLESTDTQYF.

The chain recombines TRBV5-1 with TRBJ2-7; D may correspond to TRBD1 or TRBD2 (7 bases each). V lost 0 bases to trimming and J lost 6 bases, with 13 bases between them. Germline V gives CDR1 SGHRS, CDR2 YFSETQ. The CDR3 consists of 14 residues. The CDR3 protein is CASSLDRGLSEQYF. In DNA, the CDR3 is TGCGCCAGCAGCTTGGACAGGGGACTAAGCGAGCAGTACTTC.

V usage is TRBV13 and J usage is TRBJ1-4, with 9 bases matching TRBD1. This CDR3 contains 15 residues. Trimming cost V 6 bases and J 5 bases; bases outside gene matches: 7. CDR1 is PRHDT and CDR2 is FYEKMQ in the germline V gene (reference sequence). CDR3 loop: CASRRQGVENEKLFF. The CDR3 DNA sequence: TGTGCCAGCAGAAGACAGGGGGTCGAGAATGAAAAACTGTTTTTT. Drawing the rest from reference TRBV13 and TRBJ1-4, the complete variable domain is AAGVIQSPRHLIKEKRETATLKCYPIPRHDTVYWYQQGPGQDPQFLISFYEKMQSDKGSIPDRFSAQQFSDYHSELNMSSLELGDSALYFCASRRQGVENEKLFFGSGTQLSVL.

This clonotype was observed a handful of times. The CDR3 sequence is CASSTGLRRKNIQYF. DNA of the CDR3: TGTGCCAGCAGTACCGGGCTCAGGAGGAAAAACATTCAGTACTTC. The chain is built from TRBV12-3 or TRBV12-4 and TRBJ2-4; TRBD2 might be the D (5 bases). This CDR3 region has 15 residues. Trimming took 5 bases from V and 4 from J, leaving 15 bases between them.

The rearrangement links TRBV6-2 or TRBV6-3 to TRBJ1-4, with 8 positions matching TRBD1. The CDR3 loop spans 14 amino acids. The germline V gene encodes CDR1 MNHEY and CDR2 SVGEGT. With 5 bases clipped from V and 6 bases from J, the junction kept 5 bases outside the gene matches. The CDR3 nucleotides are TGTGCCAGCAGTCCAACCAGGGGGCATGAAAAACTGTTTTTT. It translates to CASSPTRGHEKLFF.

This sequence joins TRBV12-3 or TRBV12-4 and TRBJ2-1, with a tentative D call TRBD1 (6 bases). V was shortened by 3 bases and J by 5 bases, with 14 bases between the two germline ends. The CDR3 has 15 residues. The chain's CDR3 is CASSFTEQGNNEQFF. DNA of the CDR3: TGTGCCAGCAGTTTTACGGAACAGGGTAACAATGAGCAGTTCTTC.

This chain links TRBV4-2 with TRBJ1-2; TRBD1 agrees at 8 bases. V was pared by 4 bases and J by 2 bases, with 12 bases of the junction left unmatched. Germline assignment: CDR1 LGHNA and CDR2 YNFKEQ. The CDR3 is 17 amino acids. This CDR3 reads CASSPRQGRGENYGYTF. The DNA for the CDR3 is TGTGCCAGCAGCCCGCGACAGGGGAGAGGGGAAAACTATGGCTACACCTTC.

The rearrangement links TRBV10-3 to TRBJ2-5; the match to TRBD2 covers 8 bases. Germline V lookup: CDR1 ENHRY, CDR2 SYGVKD. Trimming took 2 bases from V and 3 from J; bases not matched to a gene: 14. This CDR3 contains 18 residues. CDR3 sequence reads: CAISEGLTGVRGEETQYF. The CDR3 bases are TGTGCCATCAGTGAGGGACTAACGGGAGTGCGGGGGGAAGAGACCCAGTACTTC.

This rearrangement joins TRBV28 to TRBJ1-2; D remains ambiguous. CDR3 length: 11 amino acids. Trimming stripped 7 bases from V and 10 bases from J, with 13 bases between. The germline V gene has CDR1 MDHEN and CDR2 SYDVKM. CDR3 nucleotides: TGTGCCAGCACCAGCTACGGTGCCTACACCTTC. It yields the protein CASTSYGAYTF.

The genes are TRBV12-3 or TRBV12-4 and TRBJ2-2, with TRBD2 as a possible D gene (5 bases). The CDR3 consists of 15 residues. Trimming removed 6 bases from V and 5 bases from J, with 16 bases in between. CDR3 in amino acids: CASRVGENPTGELFF. CDR3 bases: TGTGCCAGCAGAGTCGGGGAGAACCCAACCGGGGAGCTGTTTTTT.

The chain joins TRBV21-1 to TRBJ2-1. TRBV21-1 is recorded as a pseudogene. This CDR3 is 14 amino acids long. CDR3 protein: CVSSNGTPIDEQFF. The CDR3 DNA follows: TGTGTCAGCAGCAACGGCACCCCTATCGATGAGCAGTTCTTC.

The rearrangement joins TRBV9 to TRBJ2-3, with TRBD1 as a possible D gene (6 bases). With 0 bases removed from V and 3 bases from J, the gap between germline ends came to 11 bases. CDR1 SGDLS and CDR2 YYNGEE come from the germline V gene. The CDR3 is 15 amino acids. The CDR3 is CASSVEGRGTDTQYF. CDR3 nucleotides: TGTGCCAGCAGCGTAGAGGGCAGGGGAACAGATACGCAGTATTTT.

The chain uses TRBV20-1 and TRBJ2-3; D is uncertain. The CDR3 covers 12 residues. CDR1 is DFQATT and CDR2 is SNEGSKA in the germline V gene (reference sequence). Between the trimmed V and J ends, which lost 4 bases and 3 bases, there was a span of 8 bases. CDR3 sequence reads: CSATKETDTQYF. The DNA of the CDR3 is TGCAGTGCTACCAAAGAAACAGATACGCAGTATTTT.

The rearrangement links TRBV20-1 to TRBJ1-5; no reliable D call. The germline V gene encodes CDR1 DFQATT and CDR2 SNEGSKA (reference sequence). The CDR3 length is 13 residues. V lost 0 bases and J 14 bases, leaving 17 bases between the germline ends. The CDR3 DNA reads TGCAGTGCTAGAGAGTTGACCTCGGCCCAGGAGCATTTT. Translating it yields CSARELTSAQEHF.

This clonotype was found a few times. The genes are TRBV15 and TRBJ2-7; D is undetermined. The germline V gene encodes CDR1 LNHNV and CDR2 YYDKDF (reference sequence). Trimming pared 0 bases from V and 6 bases from J, leaving 15 bases between. CDR3 length: 15 residues. The CDR3, as DNA: TGTGCCACCAGCAGAGATCTAGGAGCCTGGGTCGAGCAGTACTTC. Translation gives CATSRDLGAWVEQYF.

The rearrangement links TRBV3-1 to TRBJ2-4; D uncertain. The CDR3 runs 17 residues. V lost 0 bases and J lost 3, with 15 bases in between. Germline CDR1 is LGHDT and CDR2 is YNNKEL (reference sequence). The DNA of the CDR3 is TGTGCCAGCAGCCAAGATGGGCCCGTTATTGGCAAAAACATTCAGTACTTC. Translation gives CASSQDGPVIGKNIQYF.

V and J are TRBV29-1 and TRBJ2-1; the match to TRBD2 covers 12 bases. The germline V gene has CDR1 SQVTM and CDR2 ANQGSEA. This CDR3 spans 16 amino acids. V lost 7 bases, J lost 5 bases, and 12 bases stayed unmatched. The CDR3 loop is CSGLAGGPLGDNEQFF. The CDR3, as DNA: TGCAGCGGGCTAGCGGGAGGGCCGTTGGGTGACAATGAGCAGTTCTTC.

This clonotype was counted only a few times. This chain uses TRBV7-6 with TRBJ2-5; 8 nucleotides match TRBD1. The ends lost 4 bases at V and 3 bases at J; junction bases unmatched: 4. CDR1 SGHVS and CDR2 FNYEAQ come from the germline V gene. The CDR3 consists of 14 residues. The CDR3 bases are TGTGCCAGCAGCTACACAGGGGGAAAAGAGACCCAGTACTTC. It yields the protein CASSYTGGKETQYF. Full variable domain (rest looked up from reference TRBV7-6 and TRBJ2-5): GAGVSQSPRYKVTKRGQDVALRCDPISGHVSLYWYRQALGQGPEFLTYFNYEAQQDKSGLPNDRFSAERPEGSISTLTIQRTEQRDSAMYRCASSYTGGKETQYFGPGTRLLVL.

This clonotype has a handful of counts. The chain couples TRBV6-6 to TRBJ1-4, with D hard to call. With 4 bases removed from V and 0 bases from J, the gap between germline ends came to 15 bases. The CDR3 runs 17 residues. Per germline, CDR1 MNHNY and CDR2 SVGAGI (reference sequence). CDR3 sequence: CASSSSRHSATNEKLFF. The CDR3 DNA is TGTGCCAGCAGTTCTTCCCGGCATTCGGCAACTAATGAAAAACTGTTTTTT.

The CDR3 sequence: CSSARETSGGSTDTQYF. The CDR3 DNA follows: TGCAGCTCAGCCAGGGAGACTAGCGGGGGCAGCACAGATACGCAGTATTTT. The chain uses TRBV29-1 and TRBJ2-3, with 12 positions matching TRBD2. From germline, CDR1 is SQVTM and CDR2 ANQGSEA. The CDR3 contains 17 residues. With 8 bases clipped from V and 0 bases from J, the junction kept 12 bases outside the gene matches.

The rearrangement uses TRBV6-2 or TRBV6-3 and TRBJ2-7; TRBD2 agrees at 8 bases. The CDR3 is 14 residues long. V shed 5 bases, J shed 3 bases, and the junction held 6 bases outside the gene matches. CDR1 is MNHEY and CDR2 is SVGEGT in the germline V gene. The CDR3 DNA follows: TGTGCCAGCAGTCCGACTAGCGAGAACTACGAGCAGTACTTC. Protein: CASSPTSENYEQYF.

This chain joins TRBV7-2 and TRBJ1-1; D might be TRBD1 (6 bases). Looked up from germline, CDR1 is SGHTA and CDR2 is FQGNSA. The CDR3 has 15 amino acids. The V gene lost 2 bases and the J gene lost 2 bases, with 12 bases spanning the gap. CDR3 residues: CASSLSVGGNTEAFF. CDR3 in DNA: TGTGCCAGCAGCTTATCTGTAGGGGGAAACACTGAAGCTTTCTTT.

The chain is built from TRBV6-6 and TRBJ2-2; D is ambiguous. V was clipped by 10 bases and J by 6 bases, with 12 bases between them. The CDR3 sequence is 12 residues long. Germline V gene data show CDR1 as MNHNY and CDR2 as SVGAGI (reference sequence). CDR3 coding DNA: TGTGCCACCCGCAGCGATCCCGGGGAGCTGTTTTTT. This translates into CATRSDPGELFF.

The chain is built from TRBV5-6 and TRBJ2-5; a possible D gene is TRBD2 (6 bases). Germline V CDR1 and CDR2: SGHDT, YYEEEE. The CDR3 contains 13 residues. V was trimmed by 1 base and J by 11 bases, leaving 15 bases between them. The CDR3 region is CASSLFGGREQYF. Here the CDR3 DNA reads TGTGCCAGCAGCTTGTTTGGGGGACGGGAGCAGTACTTC.

This clonotype appeared once. The V call is TRBV3-1, the J call TRBJ2-1; 7 bases match TRBD2. The V and J ends lost 0 bases and 3 bases, in that order; junction bases with no gene match: 14. Germline V CDR1 and CDR2: LGHDT, YNNKEL (reference sequence). The CDR3 spans 19 residues. The CDR3 DNA is TGTGCCAGCAGCCAAGATTCCCCTCAAAGGCGGGGGAACTACAATGAGCAGTTCTTC. Translation gives CASSQDSPQRRGNYNEQFF.

V is TRBV3-1 and J is TRBJ2-4; TRBD2 matches 9 bases. The J call is uncertain, as TRBJ2-7 better fits the DNA end. The germline V gene encodes CDR1 LGHDT and CDR2 YNNKEL (reference sequence). The CDR3 length is 14 residues. The CDR3 reads CASSHAGGPNEQYF. The CDR3 bases are TGTGCCAGCAGCCACGCGGGAGGGCCTAACGAGCAGTACTTC.